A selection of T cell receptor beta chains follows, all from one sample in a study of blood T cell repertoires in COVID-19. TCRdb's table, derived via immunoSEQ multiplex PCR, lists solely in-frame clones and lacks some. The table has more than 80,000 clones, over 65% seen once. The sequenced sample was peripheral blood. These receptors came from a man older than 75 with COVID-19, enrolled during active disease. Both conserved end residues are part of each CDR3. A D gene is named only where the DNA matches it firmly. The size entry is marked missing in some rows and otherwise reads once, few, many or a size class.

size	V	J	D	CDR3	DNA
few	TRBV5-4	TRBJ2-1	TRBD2	CASSATSGIYNEQFF	TGTGCCAGCAGCGCGACTAGCGGGATCTACAATGAGCAGTTCTTC
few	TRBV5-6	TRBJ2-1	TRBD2	CASLGTSVYNEQFF	TGTGCCAGCTTAGGGACTAGCGTCTACAATGAGCAGTTCTTC
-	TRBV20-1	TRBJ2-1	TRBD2	CSASRLAGNNEQFF	TGCAGTGCTAGTAGACTAGCGGGCAACAATGAGCAGTTCTTC
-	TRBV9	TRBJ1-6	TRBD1	CASSSGGSSYNSPLHF	TGTGCCAGCAGCTCAGGGGGGAGCTCCTATAATTCACCCCTCCACTTT
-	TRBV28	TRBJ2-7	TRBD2	CASSLSGATLYEQYF	TGTGCCAGCAGTTTAAGCGGGGCCACCTTGTACGAGCAGTACTTC
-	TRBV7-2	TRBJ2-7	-	CASSLGQFYEQYF	TGTGCCAGCAGTCTCGGACAGTTCTACGAGCAGTACTTC
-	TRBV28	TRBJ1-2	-	CASNPGSTYGYTF	TGTGCCAGCAATCCAGGATCGACCTATGGCTACACCTTC
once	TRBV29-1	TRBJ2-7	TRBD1	CSVQGGTGVDEQYF	TGCAGCGTCCAAGGGGGGACAGGGGTCGACGAGCAGTACTTC
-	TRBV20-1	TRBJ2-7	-	CSASWAAYEQYF	TGCAGTGCTAGTTGGGCAGCCTACGAGCAGTACTTC
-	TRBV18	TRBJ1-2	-	CASSPSGTANYGYTF	TGTGCCAGCTCACCATCTGGAACAGCTAACTATGGCTACACCTTC
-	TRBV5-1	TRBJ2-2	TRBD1	CASKPGTGVTGELFF	TGCGCCAGCAAACCCGGGACAGGGGTTACCGGGGAGCTGTTTTTT
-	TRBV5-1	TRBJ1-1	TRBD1	CASSPGQGGPAEAFF	TGCGCCAGCAGCCCGGGACAGGGTGGTCCAGCTGAAGCTTTCTTT
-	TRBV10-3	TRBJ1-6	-	CAISESGGINSPLHF	TGTGCCATCAGTGAGTCAGGGGGAATAAATTCACCCCTCCACTTT
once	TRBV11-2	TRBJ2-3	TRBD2	CASSLISGRAIDTQYF	TGTGCCAGCAGCTTAATAAGCGGGAGGGCGATAGATACGCAGTATTTT
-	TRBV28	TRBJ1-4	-	CASIGGGIYEKLFF	TGTGCCAGCATCGGAGGAGGGATTTACGAAAAACTGTTTTTT
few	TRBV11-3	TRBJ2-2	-	CASSSLKGESRELFF	TGTGCCAGCAGCTCCCTAAAGGGAGAGAGCAGGGAGCTGTTTTTT
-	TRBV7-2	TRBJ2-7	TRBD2	CASTQTSGRSYEQYF	TGTGCCAGCACCCAGACTAGCGGGAGGTCCTACGAGCAGTACTTC
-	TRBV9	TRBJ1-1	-	CASSVGGLKGTEAFF	TGTGCCAGCAGCGTAGGGGGTTTAAAGGGGACTGAAGCTTTCTTT
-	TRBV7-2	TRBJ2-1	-	CASSGSSSMYNEQFF	TGTGCCAGCAGCGGTTCCTCTTCTATGTACAATGAGCAGTTCTTC
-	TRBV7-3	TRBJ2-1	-	CASSPDWDNEQFF	TGTGCCAGCAGCCCCGACTGGGACAATGAGCAGTTCTTC
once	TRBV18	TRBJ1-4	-	CASPPLGAPAEGLFF	TGTGCCAGCCCACCCCTCGGGGCCCCGGCGGAGGGACTGTTTTTT
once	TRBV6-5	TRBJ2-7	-	CASREQDGNSYEQYF	TGTGCCAGCAGAGAGCAGGACGGGAACTCCTACGAGCAGTACTTC
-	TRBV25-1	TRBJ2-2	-	CASSVRQGTVGELFF	TGTGCCAGCAGTGTTCGGCAGGGGACGGTTGGGGAGCTGTTTTTT
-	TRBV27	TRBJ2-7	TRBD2	CASSFSGTSGILRYF	TGTGCCAGCAGTTTCTCCGGGACTAGCGGAATCCTTCGGTACTTC
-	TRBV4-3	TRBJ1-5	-	CASSQVGGIQPQHF	TGCGCCAGCAGCCAAGTGGGGGGAATTCAGCCCCAGCATTTT
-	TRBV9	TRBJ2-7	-	CASNPGGGEQYF	TGTGCCAGCAACCCGGGCGGAGGTGAGCAGTACTTC
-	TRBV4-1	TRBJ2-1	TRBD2	CASSQEGGSYNEQFF	TGCGCCAGCAGCCAAGAGGGAGGGAGCTACAATGAGCAGTTCTTC
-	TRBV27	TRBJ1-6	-	CASSLRRDTQTPLHF	TGTGCCAGCAGTTTACGCAGGGACACCCAAACACCCCTCCACTTT
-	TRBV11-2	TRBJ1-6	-	CASSFVGGYSPLHF	TGTGCCAGCAGTTTCGTCGGCGGTTATTCACCCCTCCACTTT
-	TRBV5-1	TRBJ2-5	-	CASSSYQETQYF	TGCGCCAGCAGCTCCTACCAAGAGACCCAGTACTTC
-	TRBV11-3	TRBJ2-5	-	CASSPPGAQETQYF	TGTGCCAGCAGCCCCCCTGGGGCACAAGAGACCCAGTACTTC
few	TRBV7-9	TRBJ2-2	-	CASSLPGSGGTGELFF	TGTGCCAGCAGCTTACCCGGGAGTGGAGGGACCGGGGAGCTGTTTTTT
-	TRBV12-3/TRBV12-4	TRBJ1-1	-	CASSWGENTEAFF	TGTGCCAGCAGTTGGGGGGAGAACACTGAAGCTTTCTTT
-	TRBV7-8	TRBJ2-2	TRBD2	CASSLSSGRTGELFF	TGTGCCAGCAGCTTGAGTAGCGGGAGGACCGGGGAGCTGTTTTTT
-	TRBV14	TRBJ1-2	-	CASSQDRRGNYGYTF	TGTGCCAGCAGCCAAGACCGGCGCGGAAACTATGGCTACACCTTC
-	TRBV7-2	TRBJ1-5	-	CASSFGTGMSNQPQHF	TGTGCCAGCAGCTTCGGTACGGGTATGAGCAATCAGCCCCAGCATTTT
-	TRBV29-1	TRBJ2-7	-	CSVSETYEQYF	TGCAGCGTTTCAGAAACCTACGAGCAGTACTTC
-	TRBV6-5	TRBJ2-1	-	CASSYDSPRVGDEQFF	TGTGCCAGCAGTTACGATTCCCCCCGGGTCGGGGATGAGCAGTTCTTC
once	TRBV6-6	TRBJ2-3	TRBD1	CASDRTGRGDTQYF	TGTGCCAGTGACCGGACAGGGCGAGGAGATACGCAGTATTTT
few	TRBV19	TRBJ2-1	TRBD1	CARPRWTGGGNEQFF	TGTGCCAGGCCTAGGTGGACAGGGGGCGGGAATGAGCAGTTCTTC
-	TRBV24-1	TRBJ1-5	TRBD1	CATSDPGQGGNQPQHF	TGTGCCACCAGTGATCCGGGACAGGGAGGCAATCAGCCCCAGCATTTT
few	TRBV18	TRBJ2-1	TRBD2	CASSPPSSGLKGEQFF	TGTGCCAGCTCACCACCGTCTAGCGGGCTTAAAGGCGAGCAGTTCTTC
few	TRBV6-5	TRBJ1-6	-	CASRDSSYNSPLHF	TGTGCCAGCAGGGACAGCTCCTATAATTCACCCCTCCACTTT
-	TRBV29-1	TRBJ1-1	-	CSVEGSGGAAFF	TGCAGCGTTGAAGGGAGTGGGGGGGCAGCTTTCTTT
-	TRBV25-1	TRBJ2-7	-	CASSERGLAPYEQYF	TGTGCCAGCAGTGAGAGGGGACTGGCGCCTTACGAGCAGTACTTC
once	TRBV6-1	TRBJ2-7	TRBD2	CASSVAGAEQYF	TGTGCCAGCAGTGTAGCGGGAGCCGAGCAGTACTTC
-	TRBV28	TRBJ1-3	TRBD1	CASSETGGNTIYF	TGTGCCAGCAGTGAGACAGGGGGAAACACCATATATTTT
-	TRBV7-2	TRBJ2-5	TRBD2	CASSLQAGYQETQYF	TGTGCCAGCAGCTTACAAGCGGGGTACCAAGAGACCCAGTACTTC
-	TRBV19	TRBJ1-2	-	CASSLQVGGYTF	TGTGCCAGTAGTCTCCAGGTCGGAGGCTACACCTTC
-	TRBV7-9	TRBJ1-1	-	CASTPYGLGTEAFF	TGTGCCAGCACCCCATACGGACTGGGCACTGAAGCTTTCTTT
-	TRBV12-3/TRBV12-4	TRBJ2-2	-	CASSFGGTGELFF	TGTGCCAGCAGTTTTGGGGGGACCGGGGAGCTGTTTTTT
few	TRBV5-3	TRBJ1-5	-	CARSSRGGDSNQPQHF	TGTGCCAGAAGCTCCAGGGGTGGCGATAGCAATCAGCCCCAGCATTTT
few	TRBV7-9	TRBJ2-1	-	CASKRDSSSYNEQFF	TGTGCCAGCAAAAGGGACTCGAGCTCCTACAATGAGCAGTTCTTC
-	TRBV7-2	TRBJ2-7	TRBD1	CASSLIGWDRGAGQYF	TGTGCCAGCAGCTTAATTGGCTGGGACAGGGGCGCAGGGCAGTACTTC
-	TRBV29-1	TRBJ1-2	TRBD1	CSVARDRVFIKSWEVGDYGYTF	TGCAGCGTGGCCCGGGACAGGGTTTTCATTAAATCTTGGGAGGTCGGGGACTATGGCTACACCTTC
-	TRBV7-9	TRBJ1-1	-	CASSFTTNTEAFF	TGTGCCAGCAGCTTCACTACCAACACTGAAGCTTTCTTT
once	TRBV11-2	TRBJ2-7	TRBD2	CASRPPRKTSGSSHEQYF	TGTGCCAGCAGACCTCCACGTAAGACTAGCGGGAGTTCTCACGAGCAGTACTTC